The 32 T cell receptor beta chains listed next were all sequenced from one sample in a study of blood T cell repertoires in COVID-19. Sequencing was performed with immunoSEQ multiplex PCR; in TCRdb, only in-frame clones are kept and a portion is missing. Of around 200,000 clones in the sample, 89% were seen once. Sequenced: peripheral blood. Receptor source: a man aged 35-49 years with acute or convalescent COVID-19.

The chain links TRBV10-3 to TRBJ2-5, with 9 bases identical to TRBD1. The V gene's germline CDR1 is ENHRY and CDR2 SYGVKD. The J segment lost 4 bases and the V segment lost 4 bases, leaving 4 bases of the junction unmatched. This CDR3 is built from 14 residues. The CDR3, as DNA: TGTGCCATCAGTGGTACAGGGGGCAGAGAGACCCAGTACTTC. This translates into CAISGTGGRETQYF.

V usage is TRBV5-4 and J usage is TRBJ2-5; 9 bases agree with TRBD1. Germline V lookup: CDR1 SGHNT, CDR2 YYREEE (reference sequence). The CDR3 is 15 residues long. Trimming removed 3 bases from V and 0 bases from J; junction bases left unmatched: 3. Here the CDR3 reads CASSSWDRDQETQYF. DNA for the CDR3: TGTGCCAGCAGCTCGTGGGACAGGGACCAAGAGACCCAGTACTTC.

Remarks on this clone: The sample has other DNA sequences that encode this CDR3 too. This rearrangement joins TRBV3-1 (or the pseudogene TRBV3-2) to TRBJ2-3, with 8 bases fitting TRBD2. The CDR3 covers 15 residues. The V and J ends lost 1 base and 0 bases, in that order; junction bases with no gene match: 0. Looked up from germline, CDR1 is LGHDT and CDR2 is YNNKEL (reference sequence). The CDR3 reads CASSQVAGSTDTQYF. CDR3 sequence (DNA): TGTGCCAGCAGCCAAGTAGCGGGGAGCACAGATACGCAGTATTTT.

The chain links TRBV29-1 to TRBJ1-4, with D maybe TRBD1 (5 bases). Germline lookup yields CDR1 SQVTM and CDR2 ANQGSEA. CDR3 length equals 14 residues. V gave up 1 base and J gave up 6 bases, with 12 bases separating them. The CDR3: CSVEVQGIYEKLFF. CDR3 nucleotides: TGCAGCGTTGAAGTCCAGGGAATTTATGAAAAACTGTTTTTT.

V gene TRBV6-6 combines with J gene TRBJ1-1; no reliable D call. Germline loops: CDR1 MNHNY, CDR2 SVGAGI (reference sequence). This CDR3 comprises 13 residues. Trimming left V 2 bases short and J 1 base short, with 5 bases between. In DNA form, the CDR3 reads TGTGCCAGCAGTTACGTATGGAACACTGAAGCTTTCTTT. Its translation is CASSYVWNTEAFF.

This chain connects TRBV5-1 to TRBJ1-1, with 7 nucleotides matching TRBD1. This CDR3 region has 14 residues. The V segment lost 4 bases and the J segment 0 bases; nucleotides outside the gene matches: 3. CDR1 and CDR2 from the germline V gene are SGHRS and YFSETQ. CDR3 DNA: TGCGCCAGCAGCGCCGGGACAGTGAACACTGAAGCTTTCTTT. It specifies CASSAGTVNTEAFF. The full variable domain, its missing parts supplied by reference TRBV5-1 and TRBJ1-1, is KAGVTQTPRYLIKTRGQQVTLSCSPISGHRSVSWYQQTPGQGLQFLFEYFSETQRNKGNFPGRFSGRQFSNSRSEMNVSTLELGDSALYLCASSAGTVNTEAFFGQGTRLTVV.

The chain employs TRBV29-1 and TRBJ1-1; D might be TRBD1 (5 bases). Trimming pared 5 bases from V and 4 bases from J, leaving 14 bases between. This CDR3 region has 13 residues. Germline-derived CDR1 and CDR2 are SQVTM and ANQGSEA. The CDR3 DNA reads as TGCAGCGTTTCAGGGAGGTCGAGCACTGAAGCTTTCTTT. Translated, it gives CSVSGRSSTEAFF.

This chain uses TRBV5-3 with TRBJ2-1; maybe TRBD2 (6 bases). TRBV5-3 is an ORF, and what it does is uncertain. Between the trimmed V and J ends, which lost 2 bases and 9 bases, there was a span of 18 bases. The CDR3 runs to 15 residues. This CDR3 is CARSFGTVPSIEQFF. The CDR3 coding sequence is TGTGCCAGAAGCTTTGGGACTGTCCCGAGCATTGAGCAGTTCTTC.

The V call is TRBV2, the J call TRBJ2-2, with D possibly matching TRBD1 (6 bases). The length of the CDR3 is 17 residues. Trimming stripped 5 bases from V and 3 bases from J, with 19 bases between. The V gene's germline CDR1 is SNHLY and CDR2 FYNNEI. The CDR3, as DNA: TGTGCCAGCAGTTCCCCCGTGGCAGGGGAAGACACCGGGGAGCTGTTTTTT. This sequence encodes CASSSPVAGEDTGELFF. Supplemented by reference TRBV2 and TRBJ2-2, the full variable domain reads EPEVTQTPSHQVTQMGQEVILRCVPISNHLYFYWYRQILGQKVEFLVSFYNNEISEKSEIFDDQFSVERPDGSNFTLKIRSTKLEDSAMYFCASSSPVAGEDTGELFFGEGSRLTVL.

This clone has just a few counts. This sequence joins TRBV9 and TRBJ2-5, with 8 bases identical to TRBD2. CDR1 and CDR2 from the germline V gene are SGDLS and YYNGEE. Losses at the gene ends were 5 bases for V and 0 bases for J; bases not matched to a gene: 12. CDR3 length: 17 residues. The CDR3 region is CASSTERVAGNQETQYF. The DNA of the CDR3 is TGTGCCAGCAGTACAGAACGGGTAGCGGGGAACCAAGAGACCCAGTACTTC.

The chain has TRBV5-1 and TRBJ1-5, with D unclear. V gave up 0 bases and J gave up 0 bases, with 7 bases separating them. The germline gives CDR1 SGHRS, CDR2 YFSETQ. The CDR3 totals 15 residues. In DNA, the CDR3 is TGCGCCAGCAGCTTGGGGCCTTATAGCAATCAGCCCCAGCATTTT. Protein product: CASSLGPYSNQPQHF.

The rearrangement links TRBV5-1 to TRBJ1-4; 7 nucleotides line up with TRBD1. The germline V gene has CDR1 SGHRS and CDR2 YFSETQ. V shed 4 bases and J 5 bases; nucleotides not matched to a gene: 5. The CDR3 has 14 amino acids. The CDR3 is CASSRDSSNEKLFF. The CDR3 DNA sequence: TGCGCCAGCAGCCGGGACAGCTCGAATGAAAAACTGTTTTTT. Looking up the rest from reference TRBV5-1 and TRBJ1-4 gives the full variable domain: KAGVTQTPRYLIKTRGQQVTLSCSPISGHRSVSWYQQTPGQGLQFLFEYFSETQRNKGNFPGRFSGRQFSNSRSEMNVSTLELGDSALYLCASSRDSSNEKLFFGSGTQLSVL.

CDR3 protein: CASSWTPENSPLHF. DNA of the CDR3: TGTGCCAGCAGCTGGACACCTGAGAATTCACCCCTCCACTTT. J is TRBJ1-6 and V is TRBV7-2, with D perhaps matching TRBD1 (5 bases). Deletions cut 4 bases from V and 7 bases from J, with 11 bases between. CDR1 SGHTA and CDR2 FQGNSA come from the germline V gene. The length of the CDR3 is 14 residues.

The J gene is TRBJ2-1, the V gene TRBV28, with TRBD2 matching over 9 bases. Germline CDR1 and CDR2: MDHEN and SYDVKM. CDR3 size: 15 residues. Trimming at V came to 6 bases and at J to 4 bases, leaving 7 bases not matched to a gene. CDR3 sequence (DNA): TGTGCCAGCAGCCCACCGGGACTAGCTTACAATGAGCAGTTCTTC. Residues: CASSPPGLAYNEQFF.

The gene calls are TRBV5-1 and TRBJ2-1; 7 positions match TRBD1. The J segment lost 4 bases and the V segment lost 3 bases, leaving 13 bases of the junction unmatched. CDR3 length equals 17 residues. Per the germline V gene, CDR1 is SGHRS and CDR2 is YFSETQ. The CDR3 DNA reads as TGCGCCAGCAGCTGGCCAGAGGGGGCGGTTGTATACAATGAGCAGTTCTTC. This codes for CASSWPEGAVVYNEQFF.

The CDR3 here is CASRSWDSPKNIQYF. In DNA form, the CDR3 reads TGTGCCAGCAGATCTTGGGACAGTCCAAAAAACATTCAGTACTTC. This chain connects TRBV3-1 (or the pseudogene TRBV3-2) to TRBJ2-4; 7 positions match TRBD1. V lost 6 bases, J lost 4 bases, and 9 bases stayed unmatched. The V gene's germline CDR1 is LGHDT and CDR2 YNNKEL (reference sequence). This CDR3 has 15 residues.

The rearrangement links TRBV15 to TRBJ1-2; 8 bases map to TRBD1. There are 14 residues in the CDR3. The germline CDR1 and CDR2 sequences are LNHNV and YYDKDF (reference sequence). V dropped 3 bases and J dropped 7; count of bases not matched to a gene: 7. CDR3 sequence: CATSSRQGISGYTF. In nucleotides, the CDR3 is TGTGCCACCAGCAGTAGACAGGGGATCTCTGGCTACACCTTC.

The CDR3 bases are TGTGCCACCAGCAGGGGGAGACACACTGAAGCTTTCTTT. This codes for CATSRGRHTEAFF. The chain joins TRBV15 to TRBJ1-1, with no clear D. V shed 3 bases and J shed 3 bases, with 8 bases lying between them. This CDR3 contains 13 residues. Germline V lookup: CDR1 LNHNV, CDR2 YYDKDF (reference sequence).

This sequence joins TRBV24-1 and TRBJ1-1, with TRBD1 identical over 9 bases. Unmatched junction bases numbered 3, after V lost 6 bases and J lost 2 bases. The germline V gene encodes CDR1 KGHDR and CDR2 SFDVKD. The CDR3 contains 14 residues. The CDR3 DNA reads as TGTGCCACCAGTACGGGACAGGGTAACACTGAAGCTTTCTTT. Amino acids: CATSTGQGNTEAFF.

The gene calls are TRBV5-1 and TRBJ2-1; a weak D match, TRBD1 (5 bases). Germline CDR1 and CDR2: SGHRS and YFSETQ. V was cut by 5 bases and J by 5 bases, with 8 bases left in between. The CDR3 is 12 amino acids. CDR3 DNA sequence: TGCGCCAGCAGAGACAGAAACAATGAGCAGTTCTTC. This codes for CASRDRNNEQFF.

V gene TRBV19 combines with J gene TRBJ2-2, with D possibly TRBD1 on 7 matching bases. CDR3 size: 14 residues. V was trimmed by 10 bases and J by 5 bases, leaving 17 bases between them. Looked up from germline, CDR1 is LNHDA and CDR2 is SQIVND (reference sequence). CDR3 region: CATESRGVTGELFF. The CDR3 DNA follows: TGTGCCACCGAAAGCAGGGGGGTAACCGGGGAGCTGTTTTTT.

The gene calls are TRBV27 and TRBJ2-1; 12 bases are shared with TRBD2. CDR3 size: 19 residues. Germline CDR1 is MNHEY and CDR2 is SMNVEV (reference sequence). Trimming took 2 bases from V and 2 from J; bases not matched to a gene: 10. The CDR3 DNA is TGTGCCAGCAGTTTAATCCCGACGACTAGCGGGGGCCCCTACAATGAGCAGTTCTTC. Its protein product is CASSLIPTTSGGPYNEQFF.

The gene calls are TRBV6-2 or TRBV6-3 and TRBJ2-3; the match to TRBD2 covers 13 bases. Germline loops: CDR1 MNHEY, CDR2 SVGEGT. CDR3 length equals 17 residues. The V segment lost 2 bases and the J segment 4 bases; nucleotides outside the gene matches: 6. The CDR3 region has the DNA TGTGCCAGCAGTTACCCGACTAGCGGGGGGATCCCAGATACGCAGTATTTT. Translated, it gives CASSYPTSGGIPDTQYF.

This rearrangement joins TRBV3-1 (or the pseudogene TRBV3-2) to TRBJ2-1; 10 bases are shared with TRBD1. CDR1 LGHDT and CDR2 YNNKEL come from the germline V gene (reference sequence). This CDR3 has 15 residues. Trimming at V came to 6 bases and at J to 4 bases, leaving 6 bases not matched to a gene. The CDR3 loop reads CASSGRDRGYNEQFF. The CDR3 region has the DNA TGTGCCAGCAGTGGACGGGACAGGGGTTACAATGAGCAGTTCTTC.

Here the CDR3 reads CASSEVGLAVSHRLNEQFF. The CDR3 bases are TGTGCCAGCAGCGAGGTGGGACTAGCGGTTTCCCATCGGCTCAATGAGCAGTTCTTC. The chain has TRBV16 and TRBJ2-1, with TRBD2 identical over 11 bases. This CDR3 has 19 residues. J gave up 6 bases and V 5 bases, and 18 bases lay outside the gene matches. CDR1 is KGHSY and CDR2 is FQNENV in the germline V gene.

A note on this clone: A read error may produce the germline difference seen at one junction end. J is TRBJ1-1 and V is TRBV18, with a weak D call TRBD1 (5 bases). CDR1 is KGHSH and CDR2 is LQKENI in the germline V gene. The CDR3 is 14 amino acids. The CDR3 coding sequence is TGTGCCAGCTTACCACGGCAGGGTAACACTGAAGCTTTCTTT. It is translated as CASLPRQGNTEAFF.

V usage is TRBV7-2 and J usage is TRBJ2-5; D uncertain. V lost 4 bases to trimming and J lost 8 bases, with 11 bases between them. In germline, CDR1 is SGHTA, CDR2 FQGNSA. The CDR3 is 12 residues long. Here the CDR3 DNA reads TGTGCCAGCAGCTCGCTCGCAGTCACCCAGTACTTC. Amino acids: CASSSLAVTQYF.

This clone showed up just once. The chain combines TRBV27 with TRBJ2-1; no reliable D call. This CDR3 comprises 11 residues. V lost 3 bases, J lost 7 bases, and 4 bases lay in between. Germline lookup yields CDR1 MNHEY and CDR2 SMNVEV (reference sequence). The CDR3 DNA reads as TGTGCCAGCAGTTTCGGGAATGAGCAGTTCTTC. It is translated as CASSFGNEQFF.

The chain has TRBV29-1 and TRBJ2-1; TRBD2 matches 11 bases. CDR1 and CDR2 from the germline V gene are SQVTM and ANQGSEA. V was pared by 2 bases and J by 3 bases, with 6 bases of the junction left unmatched. CDR3 length equals 16 residues. The CDR3 protein is CSVEFLAGGLYNEQFF. As DNA, the CDR3 is TGCAGCGTTGAATTCCTAGCGGGGGGACTCTACAATGAGCAGTTCTTC.

The J gene is TRBJ1-2, the V gene TRBV19, with D perhaps TRBD1 (5 bases). CDR3 length: 13 residues. The germline V and J ends were trimmed by 6 bases and 1 base, with 9 bases remaining between them. Germline CDR1 reads LNHDA; CDR2 reads SQIVND (reference sequence). In DNA form, the CDR3 reads TGTGCCAGTAGAAAACAGGATAACTATGGCTACACCTTC. Translation gives CASRKQDNYGYTF.

The CDR3 DNA reads TGCAGCGTTTGGGACTACTACGAGCAGTACTTC. Translated, it gives CSVWDYYEQYF. The chain couples TRBV29-1 to TRBJ2-7; 7 bases map to TRBD2. V trimming: 5 bases; J trimming: 3 bases; junction bases outside the gene matches: 1. This CDR3 is 11 amino acids long. From germline, CDR1 is SQVTM and CDR2 ANQGSEA.

The rearrangement links TRBV6-6 to TRBJ2-7; 9 nucleotides align to TRBD2. Germline loops: CDR1 MNHNY, CDR2 SVGAGI (reference sequence). The J segment lost 6 bases and the V segment lost 2 bases, leaving 11 bases of the junction unmatched. This CDR3 is 16 amino acids long. In DNA form, the CDR3 reads TGTGCCAGCAGTTACGGGGGCGGGGGGGTGGAGGCCGAGCAGTACTTC. Residues: CASSYGGGGVEAEQYF.